Each of the 21 T cell receptor beta chains below was sequenced from the same sample in a study of blood T cell repertoires in COVID-19. Sequenced by immunoSEQ multiplex PCR; TCRdb stores in-frame clones only, minus some. Among some 370,000 clones, roughly 87% were seen once, and the ten largest hold around 5.1%. The material sequenced was PBMCs or T cells enriched from blood (not recorded which). These receptors all stem from a woman aged 45-65 years who had recovered from COVID-19.

Details on this clone: Other DNA sequences in this specimen translate into the identical CDR3. The chain is built from TRBV9 and TRBJ1-1; maybe TRBD1 (5 bases). V lost 0 bases to trimming and J lost 3 bases, with 6 bases between them. Germline-derived CDR1 and CDR2 are SGDLS and YYNGEE. The CDR3 runs to 13 residues. The CDR3 DNA reads TGTGCCAGCAGCGTAGGCAGGGACACTGAAGCTTTCTTT. This encodes CASSVGRDTEAFF. Full variable domain (outside the CDR3, taken from reference TRBV9 and TRBJ1-1): DSGVTQTPKHLITATGQRVTLRCSPRSGDLSVYWYQQSLDQGLQFLIQYYNGEERAKGNILERFSAQQFPDLHSELNLSSLELGDSALYFCASSVGRDTEAFFGQGTRLTVV.

This chain links TRBV29-1 with TRBJ1-1; 8 nucleotides align to TRBD1. The germline gives CDR1 SQVTM, CDR2 ANQGSEA. Germline trimming cut 4 bases from V and 7 bases from J; bases unmatched to any gene: 11. The CDR3 sequence is 14 residues long. In DNA form, the CDR3 reads TGCAGCGTTGGAGACAGGGGCCCCAGGGGTGAAGCTTTCTTT. This codes for CSVGDRGPRGEAFF.

V is TRBV20-1 and J is TRBJ1-2; maybe TRBD1 (6 bases). Per the germline V gene, CDR1 is DFQATT and CDR2 is SNEGSKA (reference sequence). The CDR3 runs to 11 residues. V was cut by 8 bases and J by 6 bases, with 13 bases left in between. The CDR3 spells CSHRTAHGYTF. CDR3 nucleotides: TGCAGTCACCGGACAGCCCATGGCTACACCTTC.

This clone came up once. The chain has TRBV19 and TRBJ1-2; D remains unclear. This CDR3 has 15 residues. The ends were cut back, 4 bases at V and 0 bases at J, with 12 bases in the middle. The germline V gene has CDR1 LNHDA and CDR2 SQIVND (reference sequence). CDR3 sequence reads: CASSNFVSSNYGYTF. The CDR3, as DNA: TGTGCCAGTAGTAATTTCGTAAGCTCTAACTATGGCTACACCTTC.

CDR3 loop: CASTQVGGELFF. CDR3 DNA: TGTGCCAGCACCCAGGTTGGCGGGGAGCTGTTTTTT. The V gene is TRBV6-5, the J gene TRBJ2-2; D remains unclear. With 7 bases removed from V and 7 bases from J, the gap between germline ends came to 10 bases. The CDR3 runs to 12 residues. Germline CDR1 MNHEY, CDR2 SVGAGI.

Notes on this clone: The sample carries other DNA sequences with the same CDR3. The CDR3 spells CASSLVPGNTEAFF. In nucleotides, the CDR3 is TGCGCCAGCAGCTTGGTGCCAGGGAACACTGAAGCTTTCTTT. This rearrangement joins TRBV5-1 to TRBJ1-1; D uncertain. Trimming took 0 bases from V and 1 from J, leaving 7 bases between them. CDR1 is SGHRS and CDR2 is YFSETQ in the germline V gene. This CDR3 region has 14 residues.

The rearrangement joins TRBV6-6 to TRBJ1-6; 9 bases match TRBD1. CDR1 is MNHNY, CDR2 SVGAGI, per germline (reference sequence). J lost 0 bases, V lost 8 bases, and 8 bases had no gene match. CDR3 length: 17 residues. Written as DNA, the CDR3 is TGTGCCAGCCGTCCCCCGACAGGGGGCTCCTATAATTCACCCCTCCACTTT. Encoded protein: CASRPPTGGSYNSPLHF.

The chain employs TRBV6-2 or TRBV6-3 and TRBJ1-1; 9 bases align to TRBD1. The CDR3 sequence is 15 residues long. V lost 6 bases to trimming and J lost 5 bases; unmatched junction nucleotides: 10. Looked up from germline, CDR1 is MNHEY and CDR2 is SVGEGT. CDR3 sequence: CASSAQGAPGTEAFF. The DNA of the CDR3 is TGTGCCAGCAGCGCACAGGGGGCGCCGGGGACTGAAGCTTTCTTT.

The rearrangement uses TRBV14 and TRBJ2-2; 8 nucleotides align to TRBD2. The CDR3 is 17 amino acids. Germline CDR1 is SGHDN and CDR2 is FVKESK. V lost 1 base and J lost 4; bases outside the gene matches: 8. The CDR3 coding sequence is TGTGCCAGCAGCCAAGGCGGGAGGCCATGGGGCACCGGGGAGCTGTTTTTT. This encodes CASSQGGRPWGTGELFF.

The J gene is TRBJ2-5, the V gene TRBV7-9; tentatively, D is TRBD1 (6 bases). Germline-derived CDR1 and CDR2 are SEHNR and FQNEAQ (reference sequence). V was trimmed by 5 bases and J by 0 bases, leaving 13 bases between them. This CDR3 region has 15 residues. The CDR3 DNA sequence: TGTGCCAGCAGCCAATTAGACAGGAACCAAGAGACCCAGTACTTC. It encodes CASSQLDRNQETQYF.

This clone has a single count. The CDR3 sequence: CASSLAGNYNEQFF. The CDR3, as DNA: TGTGCCAGCAGTTTAGCGGGAAATTACAATGAGCAGTTCTTC. The chain is built from TRBV28 and TRBJ2-1; D possibly corresponds to TRBD2 (6 bases). Germline lookup yields CDR1 MDHEN and CDR2 SYDVKM. The ends were cut back, 2 bases at V and 4 bases at J, with 9 bases in the middle. The CDR3 consists of 14 residues. The whole variable domain, filled in from reference TRBV28 and TRBJ2-1, reads DVKVTQSSRYLVKRTGEKVFLECVQDMDHENMFWYRQDPGLGLRLIYFSYDVKMKEKGDIPEGYSVSREKKERFSLILESASTNQTSMYLCASSLAGNYNEQFFGPGTRLTVL.

The V and J genes are TRBV19 and TRBJ2-1; TRBD2 matches at 14 bases. Germline V gene lookup returns CDR1 LNHDA and CDR2 SQIVND (reference sequence). Trimming at V came to 3 bases and at J to 6 bases, leaving 1 base not matched to a gene. This CDR3 has 15 amino acids. The CDR3 bases are TGTGCCAGTAGTATGACTAGCGGGAGGGTCAATGAGCAGTTCTTC. It encodes CASSMTSGRVNEQFF.

V gene TRBV10-3 combines with J gene TRBJ1-1, with 7 bases fitting TRBD1. CDR3 length: 17 residues. V was pared by 10 bases and J by 1 base, with 18 bases of the junction left unmatched. Germline CDR1 is ENHRY and CDR2 is SYGVKD. The CDR3 is CATAVVRGVLGNTEAFF. The DNA for the CDR3 is TGTGCCACCGCTGTGGTCAGGGGGGTATTAGGGAACACTGAAGCTTTCTTT.

The chain carries TRBV5-1 and TRBJ1-1; 9 bases agree with TRBD1. CDR1 is SGHRS and CDR2 is YFSETQ in the germline V gene. Germline trimming cut 4 bases from V and 3 bases from J; bases unmatched to any gene: 16. This CDR3 comprises 18 residues. DNA for the CDR3: TGCGCCAGCAGCCCCTGGCCGGGACAGGGATGGTCGGACACTGAAGCTTTCTTT. Translated, it gives CASSPWPGQGWSDTEAFF.

In this sample, this clone turned up a few times. The chain has TRBV11-3 and TRBJ2-1; 9 bases match TRBD1. Unmatched junction bases numbered 11, after V lost 1 base and J lost 4 bases. CDR1 and CDR2 from the germline V gene are SGHNT and YENEEA. There are 18 residues in the CDR3. In DNA, the CDR3 is TGTGCCAGCAGCTTAGGTGGGTGGTGGACAGGGGTATACAATGAGCAGTTCTTC. Translation gives CASSLGGWWTGVYNEQFF.

The chain links TRBV27 to TRBJ1-1; D call uncertain. The V gene lost 7 bases and the J gene lost 3 bases, with 21 bases spanning the gap. The CDR3 contains 16 residues. Per the germline V gene, CDR1 is MNHEY and CDR2 is SMNVEV (reference sequence). CDR3 region: CASKHGRITADTEAFF. CDR3 coding DNA: TGTGCCAGCAAACACGGGAGGATTACAGCGGACACTGAAGCTTTCTTT.

CDR3 sequence reads: CASSERPRGTDTQYF. The DNA for the CDR3 is TGTGCCAGCAGTGAACGACCGCGGGGCACAGATACGCAGTATTTT. The chain is built from TRBV6-4 and TRBJ2-3; a possible D gene is TRBD2 (5 bases). The germline V gene has CDR1 MRHNA and CDR2 SNTAGT. This CDR3 region has 15 residues. The V end lost 3 bases, the J end lost 1 base, and 11 bases lay between the germline ends.

The chain couples TRBV5-1 to TRBJ2-5; no reliable D call. This CDR3 region has 15 residues. Trimming took 4 bases from V and 4 from J, leaving 17 bases between them. Germline assignment: CDR1 SGHRS and CDR2 YFSETQ. The CDR3 DNA follows: TGCGCCAGCAGCCAAGACTTTACTTACCGAGAGACCCAGTACTTC. Translated, it gives CASSQDFTYRETQYF.

The chain couples TRBV6-5 to TRBJ1-1, with D unresolved. There are 13 residues in the CDR3. The germline gives CDR1 MNHEY, CDR2 SVGAGI. The ends were cut back, 6 bases at V and 7 bases at J, with 15 bases in the middle. The CDR3 region is CASRTHGRLEAFF. CDR3 nucleotides: TGTGCCAGCAGGACCCACGGCCGACTTGAAGCTTTCTTT.

The chain joins TRBV27 to TRBJ2-6; 7 bases match TRBD1. J gave up 1 base and V 0 bases, and 9 bases lay outside the gene matches. The CDR3 runs to 19 residues. Germline CDR1 MNHEY, CDR2 SMNVEV (reference sequence). In nucleotides, the CDR3 is TGTGCCAGCAGTTTATCTGGGACAGCTCTTGGGTCTGGGGCCAACGTCCTGACTTTC. This encodes CASSLSGTALGSGANVLTF.

The chain recombines TRBV29-1 with TRBJ1-2; D may be TRBD1 (5 bases). Trimming cost V 7 bases and J 5 bases, with 14 bases left between them. This CDR3 spans 12 amino acids. Germline V CDR1 and CDR2: SQVTM, ANQGSEA. The CDR3 DNA reads TGCAGCGGTAGACAGAGCGAATATGGCTACACCTTC. Its translation: CSGRQSEYGYTF.